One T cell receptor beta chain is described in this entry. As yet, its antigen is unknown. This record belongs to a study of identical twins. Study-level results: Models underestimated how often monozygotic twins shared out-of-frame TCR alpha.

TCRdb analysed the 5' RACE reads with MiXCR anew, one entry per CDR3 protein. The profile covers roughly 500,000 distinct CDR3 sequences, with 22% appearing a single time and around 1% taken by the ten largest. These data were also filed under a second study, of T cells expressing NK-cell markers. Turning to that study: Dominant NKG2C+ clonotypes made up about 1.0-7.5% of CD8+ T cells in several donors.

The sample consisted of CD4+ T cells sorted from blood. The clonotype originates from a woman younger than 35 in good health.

CDR3 loop: CASRATGDLYGYTF. CDR3 coding DNA: TGTGCCAGCAGGGCAACAGGGGACCTATATGGCTACACCTTC. This rearrangement joins TRBV12-3 or TRBV12-4 to TRBJ1-2; 7 bases agree with TRBD1. Trimming at V came to 6 bases and at J to 5 bases, leaving 9 bases not matched to a gene. This CDR3 is built from 14 residues.